A single sample is the source of the 6 T cell receptor beta chains below, sequenced in a study of blood T cell repertoires in COVID-19. Only in-frame clones appear in the TCRdb table, and some are missing; sequencing was by immunoSEQ multiplex PCR. Of 200,000 to 250,000 clones in the sample, around 80% are singletons; the top ten hold around 5.1%. The sample taken for sequencing was peripheral blood. The receptors originated from a human donor in a cohort sampled during active COVID-19.

This sequence joins TRBV18 and TRBJ1-6; 8 nucleotides line up with TRBD1. V lost 11 bases and J lost 9; bases outside the gene matches: 6. Germline CDR1 is KGHSH and CDR2 is LQKENI. The CDR3 runs to 12 residues. The CDR3 protein is CASQGAGSPLHF. DNA of the CDR3: TGTGCCTCGCAGGGGGCTGGTTCACCCCTCCACTTT.

This clone appeared a few times. This chain uses TRBV6-5 with TRBJ1-2, with 7 bases lining up with TRBD1. J was trimmed by 3 bases and V by 3 bases; bases with no gene match: 7. This CDR3 comprises 15 residues. CDR1 and CDR2 (germline): MNHEY, SVGAGI. The CDR3 sequence: CASSYTGENYYGYTF. CDR3 nucleotide sequence: TGTGCCAGCAGTTATACAGGGGAGAACTACTATGGCTACACCTTC.

This chain connects TRBV19 to TRBJ1-5; 11 bases agree with TRBD1. Germline CDR1 reads LNHDA; CDR2 reads SQIVND (reference sequence). The CDR3 length is 17 residues. The ends lost 7 bases at V and 0 bases at J; junction bases unmatched: 8. Here the CDR3 DNA reads TGTGCCAGTACCTCCGGGACAGGGGGGGATAGCAATCAGCCCCAGCATTTT. Encoded protein: CASTSGTGGDSNQPQHF.

V and J are TRBV27 and TRBJ1-1; D ambiguous. CDR1 and CDR2 (germline): MNHEY, SMNVEV (reference sequence). Trimming took off 6 bases at V and 0 bases at J, with 14 bases between the two ends. This CDR3 has 15 amino acids. The CDR3 nucleotides read TGTGCCAGCAGGTTCGGTGGCAGGATGAACACTGAAGCTTTCTTT. Amino acids: CASRFGGRMNTEAFF.

The CDR3 loop reads CASTFLGGLETQYF. The CDR3 DNA reads TGTGCCAGCACCTTCTTAGGAGGTTTGGAGACCCAGTACTTC. The chain links TRBV7-2 to TRBJ2-5; TRBD2 is a possible D gene (5 bases). CDR1 and CDR2 from the germline V gene are SGHTA and FQGNSA. V dropped 7 bases and J dropped 5 bases, with 17 bases sitting between them. This CDR3 is 14 amino acids long.

V and J are TRBV2 and TRBJ1-5; D gene unclear. This CDR3 has 13 amino acids. CDR1 is SNHLY, CDR2 FYNNEI, per germline. Trimming stripped 6 bases from V and 0 bases from J, with 6 bases between. In DNA, the CDR3 is TGTGCCAGCAGGCCCTATAGCAATCAGCCCCAGCATTTT. This translates into CASRPYSNQPQHF. The variable domain in full, with the rest retrieved from reference TRBV2 and TRBJ1-5, is EPEVTQTPSHQVTQMGQEVILRCVPISNHLYFYWYRQILGQKVEFLVSFYNNEISEKSEIFDDQFSVERPDGSNFTLKIRSTKLEDSAMYFCASRPYSNQPQHFGDGTRLSIL.